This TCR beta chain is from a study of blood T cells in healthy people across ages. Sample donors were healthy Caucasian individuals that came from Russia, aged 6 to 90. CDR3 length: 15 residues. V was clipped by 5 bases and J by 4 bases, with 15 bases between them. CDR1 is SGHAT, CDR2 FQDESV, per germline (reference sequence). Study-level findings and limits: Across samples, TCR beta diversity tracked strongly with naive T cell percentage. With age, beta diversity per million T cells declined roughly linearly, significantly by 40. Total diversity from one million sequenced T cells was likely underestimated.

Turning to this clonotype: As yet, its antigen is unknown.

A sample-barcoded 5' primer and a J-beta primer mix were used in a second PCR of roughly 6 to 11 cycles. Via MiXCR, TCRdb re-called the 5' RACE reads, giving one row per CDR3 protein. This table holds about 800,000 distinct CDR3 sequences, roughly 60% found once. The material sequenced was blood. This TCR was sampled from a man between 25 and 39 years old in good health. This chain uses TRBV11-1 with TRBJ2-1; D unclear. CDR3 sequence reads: CASSPRWDGYNEQFF. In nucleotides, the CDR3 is TGTGCCAGCAGCCCGAGGTGGGATGGGTACAATGAGCAGTTCTTC.